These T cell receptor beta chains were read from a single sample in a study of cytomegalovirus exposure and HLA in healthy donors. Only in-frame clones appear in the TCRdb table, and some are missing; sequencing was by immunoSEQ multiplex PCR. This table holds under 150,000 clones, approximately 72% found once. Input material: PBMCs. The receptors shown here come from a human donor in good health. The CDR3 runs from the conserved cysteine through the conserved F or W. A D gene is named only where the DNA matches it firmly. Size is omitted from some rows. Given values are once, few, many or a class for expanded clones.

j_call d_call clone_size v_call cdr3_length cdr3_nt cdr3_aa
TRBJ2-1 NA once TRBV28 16 TGTGCCAGCAGTTCCCATATGGGCCTCTCCTACAATGAGCAGTTCTTC CASSSHMGLSYNEQFF
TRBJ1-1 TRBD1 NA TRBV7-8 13 TGTGCCAGCAGCTACATCGAGGGGGCGGAAGCTTTCTTT CASSYIEGAEAFF
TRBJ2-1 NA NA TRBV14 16 TGTGCCAGCAGCCCCCTAGCGCAACTCTCCTACAATGAGCAGTTCTTC CASSPLAQLSYNEQFF
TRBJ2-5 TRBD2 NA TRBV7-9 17 TGTGCCAGCAGCTCTCCGGGACTAGCGGGGGTTAATGAGACCCAGTACTTC CASSSPGLAGVNETQYF
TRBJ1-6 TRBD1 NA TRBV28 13 TGTGCCAGCAGGACTACAGGGGGTATGCCCCTCCACTTT CASRTTGGMPLHF
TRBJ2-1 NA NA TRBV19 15 TGTGCCACCAGTAGCACAGGGAGCTCCTACAATGAGCAGTTCTTC CATSSTGSSYNEQFF
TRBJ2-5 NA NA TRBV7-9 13 TGTGCCAGCAGCCCTGGACTGGCTGAGACCCAGTACTTC CASSPGLAETQYF
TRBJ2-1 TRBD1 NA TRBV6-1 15 TGTGCCAGCGGGCACAGGGGGCCCCCATACAATGAGCAGTTCTTC CASGHRGPPYNEQFF
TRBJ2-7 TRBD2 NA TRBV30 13 TGTGCCTTAGCCTCTAGCGGGGCGGACGAGCAGTACTTC CALASSGADEQYF
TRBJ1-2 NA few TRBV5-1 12 TGCGCCAGCAGTGACTCACCGGATGGCTACACCTTC CASSDSPDGYTF
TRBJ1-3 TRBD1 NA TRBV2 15 TGTGCCAGCAGCGTAGGGACAGGGGGATCGAACACCATATATTTT CASSVGTGGSNTIYF
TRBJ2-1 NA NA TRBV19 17 TGTGCCAGTAGTCCGCGGGGACTTTCCAGCTCCTACAATGAGCAGTTCTTC CASSPRGLSSSYNEQFF
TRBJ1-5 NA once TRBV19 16 TGTGCCAGTACCCAGGGGATAGGTGCGAGGGGTCAGCCCCAGCATTTT CASTQGIGARGQPQHF
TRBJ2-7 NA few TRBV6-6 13 TGTGCCAGCAGTTACTCTCCCACCTACGAGCAGTACTTC CASSYSPTYEQYF
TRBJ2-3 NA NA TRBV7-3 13 TGTGCCAGCAGGAAACAGGGTATCGATACGCAGTATTTT CASRKQGIDTQYF
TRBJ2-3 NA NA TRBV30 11 TGTGCCTGGCTACGGGATCATACGCAGTATTTT CAWLRDHTQYF
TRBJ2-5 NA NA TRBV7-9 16 TGTGCCAGCAGCCAGCTTAGAGGGGGATACCAAGAGACCCAGTACTTC CASSQLRGGYQETQYF
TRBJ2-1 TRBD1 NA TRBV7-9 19 TGTGCCAGCAGCTTAGTAGGTCCGGGACAGCAACAAAAGGGCGATGAGCAGTTCTTC CASSLVGPGQQQKGDEQFF
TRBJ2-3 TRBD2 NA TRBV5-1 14 TGCGCCAGCGGGCCGGGGGGGGCCGCAGATACGCAGTATTTT CASGPGGAADTQYF
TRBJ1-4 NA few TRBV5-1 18 TGCGCCAGCAGCTTGGCCCCCCGGACACCCGCAACTAATGAAAAACTGTTTTTT CASSLAPRTPATNEKLFF
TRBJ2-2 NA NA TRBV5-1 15 TGCGCCAGCAGCTACCCACAGGGAAGAACCGGGGAGCTGTTTTTT CASSYPQGRTGELFF
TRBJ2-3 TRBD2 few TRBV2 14 TGTGCCAGCACGTGGGCGGGAGGGCCGGATACGCAGTATTTT CASTWAGGPDTQYF
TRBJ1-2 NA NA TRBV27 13 TGTGCCAGCAGTTTCCACAGGGACTATGGCTACACCTTC CASSFHRDYGYTF
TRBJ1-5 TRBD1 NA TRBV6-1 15 TGTGCCAGCAGACAACAGGGGGCGCACAATCAGCCCCAGCATTTT CASRQQGAHNQPQHF
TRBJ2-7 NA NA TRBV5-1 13 TGCGCCAGCAGCTTCCGGACTAATTACGAGCAGTACTTC CASSFRTNYEQYF
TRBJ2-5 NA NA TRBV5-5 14 TGTGCCAGCAGCTTGGCGGCAGGTCAGGAGACCCAGTACTTC CASSLAAGQETQYF
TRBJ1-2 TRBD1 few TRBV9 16 TGTGCCAGCAGTCCGGGACAGCCACCCATAAACTATGGCTACACCTTC CASSPGQPPINYGYTF
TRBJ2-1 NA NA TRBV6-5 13 TGTGCCAGCAGTAAACAATTATCGGGTGAGCAGTTCTTC CASSKQLSGEQFF
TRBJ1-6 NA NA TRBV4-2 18 TGTGCCAGCAGCCTCCTAGAGTCGTTCAGGGGAAATAATTCACCCCTCCACTTT CASSLLESFRGNNSPLHF
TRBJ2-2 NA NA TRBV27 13 TGTGCCAGCAGTCCAGACACCACCGGGGAGCTGTTTTTT CASSPDTTGELFF
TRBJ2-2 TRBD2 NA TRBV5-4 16 TGTGCCAGCAGCTTGGAACCTAGCGGGCTCAGCGGGGAGCTGTTTTTT CASSLEPSGLSGELFF
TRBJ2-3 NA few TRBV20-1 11 TGCAGTGCTAGGGGCTTAGATACGCAGTATTTT CSARGLDTQYF
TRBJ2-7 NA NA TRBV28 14 TGTGCCAGCAGTTTAGGGGACAACAGGGACGAGCAGTACTTC CASSLGDNRDEQYF
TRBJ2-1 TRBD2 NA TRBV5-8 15 TGTGCCAGCAGCTTAGGGGTAGCGGGAGGAGATGAGCAGTTCTTC CASSLGVAGGDEQFF
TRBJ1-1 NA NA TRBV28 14 TGTGCCAGCAGTTCATACAGGGTTGGCACTGAAGCTTTCTTT CASSSYRVGTEAFF
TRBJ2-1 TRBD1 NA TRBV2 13 TGTGCCTCCCTTGCAGACAGGGGTGATGAGCAGTTCTTC CASLADRGDEQFF
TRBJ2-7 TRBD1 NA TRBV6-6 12 TGTGCCAGCAGAGAACAGGGGTACGAGCAGTACTTC CASREQGYEQYF
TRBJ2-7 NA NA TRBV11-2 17 TGTGCCAGCAGCTTATTACCCCTCGCTGGGGGGTACTACGAGCAGTACTTC CASSLLPLAGGYYEQYF
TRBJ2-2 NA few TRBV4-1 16 TGCGCCAGCAGCCAAGCAAACTTGGTGGTCACCGGGGAGCTGTTTTTT CASSQANLVVTGELFF
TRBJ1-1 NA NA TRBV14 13 TGTGCCAGCAGCCCGACAGGACCCACTGAAGCTTTCTTT CASSPTGPTEAFF
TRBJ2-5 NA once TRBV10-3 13 TGTGCCACCGCCAGGGGCCTCCAAGAGACCCAGTACTTC CATARGLQETQYF
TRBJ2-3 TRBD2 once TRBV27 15 TGTGCCAGCAGTTTCGGGGGACTAGGGGCAGATACGCAGTATTTT CASSFGGLGADTQYF
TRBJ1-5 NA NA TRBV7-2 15 TGTGCCAGCAGCTTAGGGGCAGGGATGAATCAGCCCCAGCATTTT CASSLGAGMNQPQHF
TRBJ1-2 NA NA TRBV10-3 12 TGTGCCGCAGCGGGTAACAACTATGGCTACACCTTC CAAAGNNYGYTF
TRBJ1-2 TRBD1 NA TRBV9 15 TGTGCCAGCAGCGCCGACAGGGCAAATAACTATGGCTACACCTTC CASSADRANNYGYTF
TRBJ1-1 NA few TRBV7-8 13 TGTGCCAGCAGCGCACAGTTGTACACTGAAGCTTTCTTT CASSAQLYTEAFF
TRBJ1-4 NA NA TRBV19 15 TGTGCCAGTAGTATAGCGCGCGGAAATAATGAAAAACTGTTTTTT CASSIARGNNEKLFF
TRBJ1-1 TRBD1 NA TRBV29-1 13 TGCAGCGTTGCAGGGGGCTTGAACACTGAAGCTTTCTTT CSVAGGLNTEAFF
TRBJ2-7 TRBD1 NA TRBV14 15 TGTGCCAGCAGCCAAATCGGGACAGGGTACTCCGAGCAGTACTTC CASSQIGTGYSEQYF
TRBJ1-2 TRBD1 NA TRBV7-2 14 TGTGCCAGCAGCGCGACAGGGGTCCTGGTAGGCTACACCTTC CASSATGVLVGYTF
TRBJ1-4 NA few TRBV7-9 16 TGTGCCAGCAGTACTCTAGCGGGGAAGCGGAGTGAAAAACTGTTTTTT CASSTLAGKRSEKLFF
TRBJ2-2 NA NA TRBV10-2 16 TGCGCCAGCAGTGATTTATCGGGAGCGAACACCGGGGAGCTGTTTTTT CASSDLSGANTGELFF
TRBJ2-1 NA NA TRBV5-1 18 TGCGCCAGCAGCTTAGGAATGGGCGGGATCAGATCCTACAATGAGCAGTTCTTC CASSLGMGGIRSYNEQFF
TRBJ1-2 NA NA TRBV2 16 TGTGCCAGCAGTGAGGACAGTTCACCACCAAACTATGGCTACACCTTC CASSEDSSPPNYGYTF
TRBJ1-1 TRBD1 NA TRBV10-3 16 TGTGCCATCGGAGGTCACCTCGGACAGGCGAACACTGAAGCTTTCTTT CAIGGHLGQANTEAFF
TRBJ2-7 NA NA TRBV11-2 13 TGTGCCAGCAGCGTGCGACTCTCGGGCGAGCAGTACTTC CASSVRLSGEQYF
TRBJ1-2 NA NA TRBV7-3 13 TGTGCCAGCAGCTTAGCGGGCCTGACTAACTACACCTTC CASSLAGLTNYTF